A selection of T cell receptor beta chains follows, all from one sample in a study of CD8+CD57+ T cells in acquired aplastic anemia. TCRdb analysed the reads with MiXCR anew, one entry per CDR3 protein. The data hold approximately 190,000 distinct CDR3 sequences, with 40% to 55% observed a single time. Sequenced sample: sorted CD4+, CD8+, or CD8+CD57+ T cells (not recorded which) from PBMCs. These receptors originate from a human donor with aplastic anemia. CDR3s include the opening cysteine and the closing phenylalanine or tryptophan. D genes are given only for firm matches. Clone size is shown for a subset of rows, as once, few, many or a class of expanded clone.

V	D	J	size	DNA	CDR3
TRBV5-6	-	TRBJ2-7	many	TGTGCCAGCAGCTGGAAGGGACTGGGCCCCTACGAGCAGTACTTC	CASSWKGLGPYEQYF
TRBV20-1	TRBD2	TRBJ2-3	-	TGCAGTGCTGCCCCCCTGATACCGGGACTATACACAGATACGCAGTATTTT	CSAAPLIPGLYTDTQYF
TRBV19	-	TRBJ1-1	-	TGTGCCAGTAGTTCGGTGGGGCACGCTGAAGCTCTCTTT	CASSSVGHAEALF
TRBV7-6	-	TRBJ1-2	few	TGTGCCAGCAGCCCTGGCCCAGGGAGTTCTGGCTACACCTTC	CASSPGPGSSGYTF
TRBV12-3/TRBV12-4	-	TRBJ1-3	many	TGTGCCAGCAGCTCTACAGGGTCGGGAAACACCATATATTTT	CASSSTGSGNTIYF
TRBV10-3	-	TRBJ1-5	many	TGTGCCATCAGTGAGTCGATGGGGGGCAGGGGTCAGCCCCAGCATTTT	CAISESMGGRGQPQHF
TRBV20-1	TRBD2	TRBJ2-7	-	TGCAGTGCTAGAGGTTCGAGCGGGAGTGGTTACGAGCAGTACTTC	CSARGSSGSGYEQYF
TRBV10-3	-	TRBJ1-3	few	TGTGCCATCGGGGCGCGAGGAAACACCATATATTTT	CAIGARGNTIYF
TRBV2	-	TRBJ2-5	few	TGTGCCAGCAGGACAGGGAGGGTAGAGACCCAGTACTTC	CASRTGRVETQYF
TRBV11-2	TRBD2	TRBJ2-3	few	TGTGCCAGCAGCTTAAGGCCAGGACTAGCATCGGATACGCAGTATTTT	CASSLRPGLASDTQYF
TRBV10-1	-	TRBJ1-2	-	TGCGCCAGCAGTGATGGAGGTCCTGAAGGCTACACCTTC	CASSDGGPEGYTF
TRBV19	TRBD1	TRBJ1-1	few	TGTGCCAGTAATGAGGGGGCTACTGAAGCTTTCTTT	CASNEGATEAFF
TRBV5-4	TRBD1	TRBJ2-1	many	TGTGCCAGCAGCGTGACAGGGCTTGAGCAGTTCTTC	CASSVTGLEQFF
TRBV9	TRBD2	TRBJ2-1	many	TGTGCCAGCAGCGTAGGGGGAGGGGAGCAGTTCTTC	CASSVGGGEQFF
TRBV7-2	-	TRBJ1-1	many	TGTGCCAGCAGCTTAACCTACCCCTCAGGGGACCCTGAAGCTTTCTTT	CASSLTYPSGDPEAFF
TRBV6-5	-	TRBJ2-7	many	TGTGCCAGCAAGAGCGGAGGCTCCTACGAGCAGTACTTC	CASKSGGSYEQYF
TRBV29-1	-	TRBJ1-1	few	TGCAGCGTCACGACTCTCACTGAAGCTTTCTTT	CSVTTLTEAFF
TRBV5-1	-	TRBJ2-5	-	TGCGCCAGCAGCTTGGTGGGCGTGGGATTTGGTCAAGAGACCCAGTACTTC	CASSLVGVGFGQETQYF
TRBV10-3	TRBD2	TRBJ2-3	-	TGTGCCATCAGTGACTCTAGCGGGAGACCAACAGATACGCAGTACTTT	CAISDSSGRPTDTQYF
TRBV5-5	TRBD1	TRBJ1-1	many	TGTGCCAGCAGCTCGACAGGGGCAGGGTACATGAACACTGAAGCTTTCTTT	CASSSTGAGYMNTEAFF
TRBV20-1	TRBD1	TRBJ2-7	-	TGCAGTGCCCAAGACGGGACAGTACCTTACGAGCAGTACTTC	CSAQDGTVPYEQYF
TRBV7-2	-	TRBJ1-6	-	TGTGCCAGCAGCTTTAGGGAAGCTCAGAATTCACCCCTCCACTTT	CASSFREAQNSPLHF
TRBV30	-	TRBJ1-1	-	TGTGCCTGGAGTGTACAGGGGAACACTGAAGCTTTCTTT	CAWSVQGNTEAFF
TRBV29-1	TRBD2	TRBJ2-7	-	TGCAGCGTTGAAGGGTCTCCTAGCGGGAGAAGAGAGCAGTACTTC	CSVEGSPSGRREQYF
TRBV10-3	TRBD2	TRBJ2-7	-	TGTGCCGTGAAGACTAGCGGGGGATTCTACGAGCAGTACTTC	CAVKTSGGFYEQYF
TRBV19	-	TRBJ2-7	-	TGTGCCAGTAGTACTGGGAGAGGGACCTACGAGCAGTACTTC	CASSTGRGTYEQYF
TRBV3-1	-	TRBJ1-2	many	TGTGCCAGCAGCCTTACAGACTATGGCTACACCTTC	CASSLTDYGYTF
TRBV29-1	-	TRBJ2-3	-	TGCAGCGTCGGGGGACCCCCCTATAGCACAGATACGCAGTATTTT	CSVGGPPYSTDTQYF
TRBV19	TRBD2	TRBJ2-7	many	TGTGCCAGTAGCCCGACCACGAGGTCGGCGGGAGCGTCCTACGAGCAGTACTTC	CASSPTTRSAGASYEQYF
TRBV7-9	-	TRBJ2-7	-	TGTGCCAGCAGCTTAGGACCAGGACGCGAGCAGTACTTC	CASSLGPGREQYF
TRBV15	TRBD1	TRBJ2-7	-	TGTGCCACCAGCAGGGGCAGGGGGCTGGGCTACGAGCAGTACTTC	CATSRGRGLGYEQYF
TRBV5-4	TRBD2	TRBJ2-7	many	TGTGCCAGCAGCTATAGCGGGGGCCGAGGCGAGCAGTACTTC	CASSYSGGRGEQYF
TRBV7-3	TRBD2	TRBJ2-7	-	TGTGCCAGCAGCTTAAAGTATGTTATTAGCGGGAGGTACTACGCCTCCTACGAGCAGTACTTC	CASSLKYVISGRYYASYEQYF
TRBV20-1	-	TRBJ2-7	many	TGCAGTGCTAGAGATAGGCGTCGCTCCTACGAGCAGTACTTC	CSARDRRRSYEQYF
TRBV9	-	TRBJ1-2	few	TGTGCCAGCAGCGTAGGGACACCTAACTATGGCTACACCTTC	CASSVGTPNYGYTF
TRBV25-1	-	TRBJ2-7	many	TGTGCCAGCAGTGAAAGTAGGGGCCAGTCGTTGAGATACGAGCAGTACTTC	CASSESRGQSLRYEQYF
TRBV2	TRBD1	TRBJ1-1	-	TGTGCCAGCAGTAAAACAGGGGGCGCCTTAACTGAAGCTTTCTTT	CASSKTGGALTEAFF
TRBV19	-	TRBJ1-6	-	TGTGCCAGTAGTATAGAAGAAGGGGGGAATTCACCCCTCCACTTT	CASSIEEGGNSPLHF
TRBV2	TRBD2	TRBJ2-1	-	TGTGCCAGCAGTGCGACTAGCGGGGGGGCCAATGAGCAGTTCTTC	CASSATSGGANEQFF
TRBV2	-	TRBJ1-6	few	TGTGCCACCGCCCAAAGGGGTAATTCACCCCTCCACTTT	CATAQRGNSPLHF
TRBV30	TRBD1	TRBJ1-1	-	TGTGCCTGGAGTAAAGGACAGGGGTTCGACACTGAAGCTTTCTTT	CAWSKGQGFDTEAFF
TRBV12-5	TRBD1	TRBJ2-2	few	TGTGCTAGTGGTCCCACTCGGTACGACAGGGGAACGAACACCGGGGAGCTGTTTTTT	CASGPTRYDRGTNTGELFF
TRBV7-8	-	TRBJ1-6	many	TGTGCCAGCAGCGGGCGGCAAATAAATAATTCACCCCTCCACTTT	CASSGRQINNSPLHF
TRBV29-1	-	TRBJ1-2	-	TGCAGCGTTGAGGCAGGGACTGGCTACACCTTC	CSVEAGTGYTF
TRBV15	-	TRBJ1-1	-	TGTGCCACCAGCAGAGATGGGACGGATGAAGCTTTCTTT	CATSRDGTDEAFF
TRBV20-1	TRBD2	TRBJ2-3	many	TGCAGTGCTAGAGATCCTAGCGGGAGGGCCGAACCAGATACGCAGTATTTT	CSARDPSGRAEPDTQYF
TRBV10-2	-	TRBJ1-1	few	TGCGCCAGCAGTGACTGGCAGGGAGGGACTGAAGCTTTCTTT	CASSDWQGGTEAFF
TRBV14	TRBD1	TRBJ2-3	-	TGTGCCAGCAGCCGCCAGGACAGGAAAATAAGCACAGATACGCAGTATTTT	CASSRQDRKISTDTQYF
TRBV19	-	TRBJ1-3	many	TGTGCCAGTAGTATAGGGATCCTCGCCGGAAACACCATATATTTT	CASSIGILAGNTIYF
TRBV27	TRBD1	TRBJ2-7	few	TGTGCCAGCAGTTGGGGACAGGGGGCTCCCTACGAGCAGTACTTC	CASSWGQGAPYEQYF
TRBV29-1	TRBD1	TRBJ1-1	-	TGCAGCGTTCGGACAGGGGCGAGAGCTTTCTTT	CSVRTGARAFF
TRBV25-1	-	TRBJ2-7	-	TGTGCCAGCAGTGCTAGAGCAGGGCAGATCGAGCAGTACTTC	CASSARAGQIEQYF
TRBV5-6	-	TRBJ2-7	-	TGTGCCAGCAGCCCAAGCCCAGGAAGCGAGCAGTACTTC	CASSPSPGSEQYF
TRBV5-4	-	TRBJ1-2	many	TGTGCCAGCAGATCCTGGGACTATGGCTACACCTTC	CASRSWDYGYTF
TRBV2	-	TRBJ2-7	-	TGTGCCAGCAGTGAGTCGGTCACCTGCGAGCAGTACTTC	CASSESVTCEQYF
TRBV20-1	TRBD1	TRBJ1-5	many	TGCAGTGCTAGCGGGACAGTCAATCAGCCCCAGCATTTT	CSASGTVNQPQHF
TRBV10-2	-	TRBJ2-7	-	TGCGCCAGCAGTGACAGGGTCTACGAGCAGTACTTC	CASSDRVYEQYF
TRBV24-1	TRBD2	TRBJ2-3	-	TGTGCCACCAGGACAACTAGCGGGAGGACAGATACGCAGTATTTT	CATRTTSGRTDTQYF
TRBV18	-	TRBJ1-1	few	TGTGCCAGCTCACAGGCTACAGTGAACACTGAAGCTTTCTTT	CASSQATVNTEAFF